This record concerns one T cell receptor (beta chain) sequence. Its antigen is not identified. The data belong to a study of identifying expanded T cells in peripheral blood. Regarding the study as a whole: Differentially abundant clones: around 1.2 between replicates, about 15 at approximately 13 days, around 20 at four. Variance in clone template counts between roughly two-week samples significantly increased with total template count across all healthy donors.

No infections or other immune events were documented during collection. J gave up 0 bases and V 4 bases, and 9 bases lay outside the gene matches. This CDR3 is 16 amino acids long. Germline V gene data show CDR1 as SGHNT and CDR2 as YYREEE (reference sequence). Profiled with immunoSEQ multiplex PCR; TCRdb holds only in-frame clones, not every one. The sample records over 65,000 clones, over 85% being singletons. The sequence derives from a person aged 18 to 70 in good health. Sequenced sample: blood. The rearrangement uses TRBV5-4 and TRBJ1-2; TRBD1 matches 7 bases. CDR3 in DNA: TGTGCCAGCAGCCCAAGCTTGGGGACAGCTAACTATGGCTACACCTTC. It yields the protein CASSPSLGTANYGYTF.